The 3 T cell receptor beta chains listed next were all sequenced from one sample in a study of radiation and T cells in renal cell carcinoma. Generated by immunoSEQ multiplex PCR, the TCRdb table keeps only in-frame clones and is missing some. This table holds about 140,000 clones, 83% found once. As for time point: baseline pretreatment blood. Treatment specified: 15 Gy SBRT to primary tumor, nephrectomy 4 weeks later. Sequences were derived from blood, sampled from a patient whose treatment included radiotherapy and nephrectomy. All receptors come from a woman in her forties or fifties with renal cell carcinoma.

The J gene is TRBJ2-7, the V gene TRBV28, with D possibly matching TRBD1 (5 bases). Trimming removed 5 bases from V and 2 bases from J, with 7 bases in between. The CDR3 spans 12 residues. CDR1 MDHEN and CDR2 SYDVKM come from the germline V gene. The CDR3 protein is CASSTGTYEQYF. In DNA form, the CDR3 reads TGTGCCAGCAGTACAGGTACCTACGAGCAGTACTTC.

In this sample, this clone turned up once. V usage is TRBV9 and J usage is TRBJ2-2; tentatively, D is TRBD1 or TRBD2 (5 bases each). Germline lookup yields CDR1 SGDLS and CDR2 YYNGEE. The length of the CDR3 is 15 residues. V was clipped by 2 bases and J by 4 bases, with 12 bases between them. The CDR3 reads CASSVGPPSTGELFF. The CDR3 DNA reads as TGTGCCAGCAGCGTGGGACCCCCCAGCACCGGGGAGCTGTTTTTT.

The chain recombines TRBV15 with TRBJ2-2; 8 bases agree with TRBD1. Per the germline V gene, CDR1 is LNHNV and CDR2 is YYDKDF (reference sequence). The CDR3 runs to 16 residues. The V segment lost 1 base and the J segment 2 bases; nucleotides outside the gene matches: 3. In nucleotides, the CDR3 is TGTGCCACCAGCAGAGGCAGGGGGCAAAACACCGGGGAGCTGTTTTTT. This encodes CATSRGRGQNTGELFF.